These 28 T cell receptor beta chains were sequenced from one sample in a study of T cells in Graves' hyperthyroidism and ophthalmopathy (dated by TCRdb to between 2018 and 2021). Library generation was performed with multiplex PCR. This sample was sequenced with an Illumina HiSeq 2000. Amplification of TCR beta CDR3 regions was carried out from RNA transcripts. The first round of RT-PCR for the TCR CDR3 was performed with the HTBI primer set and the Qiagen OneStep RT-PCR kit. TCRdb reran the public reads through fastp at Q25 and MiXCR, keeping productive beta chains. Each record represents a unique CDR3 protein, reported with the most common genes and DNA among its rows. The sample yields approximately 700,000 distinct CDR3 sequences; nearly 45% were counted once. Under 8% of the sample comes from the top ten. Input material: peripheral blood or thyroid tissue (not recorded which). The source is an adult man with Graves' disease, either hyperthyroidism or ophthalmopathy (not recorded which).

This clonotype was detected only a few times. The chain recombines TRBV12-3 or TRBV12-4 with TRBJ1-5, with a weak D call TRBD1 (6 bases). The CDR3 totals 14 residues. V was shortened by 5 bases and J by 4 bases, with 12 bases between the two germline ends. CDR3 amino acids: CASSTRTVNQPQHF. The CDR3 bases are TGTGCCAGCAGTACCAGGACAGTGAATCAGCCCCAGCATTTT.

This clonotype showed up just once. This may be a read error, as it is one base from a much larger clone. The rearrangement joins TRBV7-9 to TRBJ1-2; D gene uncertain. In germline, CDR1 is SEHNR, CDR2 FQNEAQ (reference sequence). The CDR3 covers 15 residues. The CDR3 region is CASSLVGQTPYGYTF. CDR3 nucleotide sequence: TGCGCCAGCAGCTTGGTCGGGCAGACTCCCTATGGCTACACCTTC.

This rearrangement joins TRBV12-3 or TRBV12-4 to TRBJ2-7, with 10 nucleotides matching TRBD1. J lost 5 bases, V lost 5 bases, and 6 bases had no gene match. There are 14 residues in the CDR3. CDR3 residues: CASSPDRGYDEQYF. CDR3 nucleotide sequence: TGTGCCAGCAGTCCGGACAGGGGGTACGACGAGCAGTACTTC.

With respect to this clonotype: Without the conserved terminal phenylalanine or tryptophan, this CDR3 likely stems from a read error. It is unclear where the CDR3 begins or ends on the DNA, so no DNA is shown, and the CDR3 is as TCRdb lists it. The chain carries TRBV5-1 and TRBJ1-2. Inclusive of both ends, the CDR3 amounts to 14 amino acids. Per germline, CDR1 SGHRS and CDR2 YFSETQ. This CDR3 is CASSPMTWSSGDTY.

This clonotype has a single count. This chain connects TRBV7-4 to TRBJ1-3; D is perhaps TRBD1 (5 bases). This CDR3 contains 14 residues. Trimming removed 3 bases at V and 7 bases at J, with 13 bases between. CDR1 SGHVT and CDR2 SQSDAQ come from the germline V gene. CDR3 nucleotides: TGTGCCAGCAGCTTTGAGGGAGGGGCGAACACCATATATTTT. It is translated as CASSFEGGANTIYF.

V gene TRBV6-1 combines with J gene TRBJ2-5; no clear D gene. CDR3 size: 13 residues. Per germline, CDR1 MNHNS and CDR2 SASEGT. Deletions cut 7 bases from V and 4 bases from J, with 13 bases between. The CDR3 coding sequence is TGTGCCAGCACCGATAGCTTCGGAGAGACCCAGTACTTC. Encoded protein: CASTDSFGETQYF.

The rearrangement joins TRBV7-9 to TRBJ2-7, with TRBD1 matching over 10 bases. The CDR3 runs to 17 residues. Trimming at V came to 5 bases and at J to 2 bases, leaving 12 bases not matched to a gene. CDR1 is SEHNR, CDR2 FQNEAQ, per germline (reference sequence). CDR3 in DNA: TGTGCCAGCAGCGCCCCGCGGACAGGGGGTTTAACCTACGAGCAGTACTTC. It yields the protein CASSAPRTGGLTYEQYF.

In this sample, this clonotype turned up a few times. The rearrangement joins TRBV6-5 to TRBJ2-5; D is perhaps TRBD1 (5 bases). The V end was cut by 8 bases, the J end by 4 bases, with 11 bases between. The CDR3 runs 12 residues. Germline values: CDR1 MNHEY, CDR2 SVGAGI. The CDR3 DNA follows: TGTGCCAGCTCGGACAAGAGAGAGACCCAGTACTTC. Protein sequence: CASSDKRETQYF.

The V gene is TRBV6-5, the J gene TRBJ2-5; TRBD1 or TRBD2 may be the D gene (5 bases each). The CDR3 spans 14 residues. Trimming took 6 bases from V and 1 from J, leaving 12 bases between them. CDR1 MNHEY and CDR2 SVGAGI come from the germline V gene. The CDR3: CASRMSGTQETQYF. The CDR3 DNA sequence: TGTGCCAGCAGGATGTCGGGGACCCAAGAGACCCAGTACTTC.

This clonotype showed up many times. This chain uses TRBV29-1 with TRBJ1-1; no clear D gene. The CDR3 extends over 11 amino acids. The ends were cut back, 6 bases at V and 8 bases at J, with 13 bases in the middle. The V gene's germline CDR1 is SQVTM and CDR2 ANQGSEA. The CDR3 nucleotides read TGCAGCGTCTCACGTCAAGGCGAAGCTTTCTTT. Encoded protein: CSVSRQGEAFF.

The sample holds many counts of this clonotype. This rearrangement joins TRBV2 to TRBJ2-5; the D gene could be TRBD1 or TRBD2 (5 bases each). Germline V CDR1 and CDR2: SNHLY, FYNNEI. The CDR3 totals 13 residues. Trimming stripped 11 bases from V and 5 bases from J, with 18 bases between. The CDR3 DNA follows: TGTGCCTCTGAGGTCTGGGGGTCGGAGACCCAGTACTTC. Translation gives CASEVWGSETQYF.

This chain joins TRBV7-2 and TRBJ2-2, with TRBD2 identical over 12 bases. The germline gives CDR1 SGHTA, CDR2 FQGNSA. The V segment lost 0 bases and the J segment 0 bases; nucleotides outside the gene matches: 5. This CDR3 contains 19 residues. The CDR3 DNA reads TGTGCCAGCAGCTTAGCTAGGACTAGCGGGACATCGAACACCGGGGAGCTGTTTTTT. It yields the protein CASSLARTSGTSNTGELFF.

This chain uses TRBV24-1 with TRBJ1-2, with 8 positions matching TRBD1. The CDR3 has 12 residues. Trimming took 10 bases from V and 4 from J; bases not matched to a gene: 4. Germline CDR1 reads KGHDR; CDR2 reads SFDVKD. CDR3 region: CATTGDLYGYTF. The CDR3 DNA is TGTGCCACGACAGGGGATCTCTATGGCTACACCTTC.

Ten or more counts support this clonotype. The J gene is TRBJ1-1, the V gene TRBV2; no clear D gene. Germline V lookup: CDR1 SNHLY, CDR2 FYNNEI. V dropped 5 bases and J dropped 1 base, with 8 bases sitting between them. This CDR3 comprises 13 residues. This chain's CDR3 is CASSTSGNTEAFF. The CDR3 DNA reads as TGTGCCAGCAGTACCTCTGGGAACACTGAAGCTTTCTTT.

This chain links TRBV9 with TRBJ1-1; 7 bases line up with TRBD1. The CDR3 is made up of 15 amino acids. Germline CDR1 is SGDLS and CDR2 is YYNGEE. Trimming removed 4 bases from V and 1 base from J; junction bases left unmatched: 7. The CDR3 here is CASSLEGAENTEAFF. The CDR3 DNA reads as TGTGCCAGCAGCTTAGAGGGGGCGGAGAACACTGAAGCTTTCTTT.

V usage is TRBV19 and J usage is TRBJ1-5; 8 bases align to TRBD1. The CDR3 is 14 amino acids. CDR1 is LNHDA and CDR2 is SQIVND in the germline V gene (reference sequence). Trimming took 5 bases from V and 6 from J; bases not matched to a gene: 6. In nucleotides, the CDR3 is TGTGCCAGTAGTTTAGGGACAGGTCCTCAGCCCCAGCATTTT. It is translated as CASSLGTGPQPQHF. The full variable domain, with the rest looked up from reference TRBV19 and TRBJ1-5, is DGGITQSPKYLFRKEGQNVTLSCEQNLNHDAMYWYRQDPGQGLRLIYYSQIVNDFQKGDIAEGYSVSREKKESFPLTVTSAQKNPTAFYLCASSLGTGPQPQHFGDGTRLSIL.

At least ten counts were recorded for this clonotype. The chain links TRBV9 to TRBJ1-1; TRBD1 aligns across 10 bases. This CDR3 region has 16 residues. Germline CDR1 SGDLS, CDR2 YYNGEE. J gave up 3 bases and V 4 bases, and 9 bases lay outside the gene matches. The CDR3 reads CASSKGQGRDDTEAFF. CDR3 nucleotide sequence: TGTGCCAGCAGCAAGGGACAGGGGAGAGATGACACTGAAGCTTTCTTT.

Worth noting for this clonotype: At one end the junction does not follow the germline gene, possibly because of a read error. CDR3 in DNA: TGTGCCAGCAGCCAAGGAGTTAACTATGACTACACCTTC. Translation: CASSQGVNYDYTF. The rearrangement links TRBV2 to TRBJ1-2; no clear D. Germline-derived CDR1 and CDR2 are SNHLY and FYNNEI. The CDR3 totals 13 residues.

There are many counts of this clonotype. This chain joins TRBV7-6 and TRBJ2-2; tentatively, D is TRBD2 (6 bases). Germline loops: CDR1 SGHVS, CDR2 FNYEAQ. The CDR3 contains 16 residues. The V and J ends lost 0 bases and 4 bases respectively, with 12 bases between them. CDR3 coding DNA: TGTGCCAGCAGCTTAGCGGGGCTAGCGAGCACCGGGGAGCTGTTTTTT. Residues: CASSLAGLASTGELFF.

The genes are TRBV13 and TRBJ1-3; the D is unclear. Trimming took off 0 bases at V and 2 bases at J, with 11 bases between the two ends. The CDR3 is made up of 16 amino acids. Looked up from germline, CDR1 is PRHDT and CDR2 is FYEKMQ (reference sequence). The CDR3 bases are TGTGCCAGCAGCTTAGGGTCGAGAGCCGCTGGAAACACCATATATTTT. Protein: CASSLGSRAAGNTIYF.

The chain carries TRBV15 and TRBJ2-7; 10 bases are shared with TRBD1. The V and J ends lost 10 bases and 3 bases, in that order; junction bases with no gene match: 12. Germline lookup yields CDR1 LNHNV and CDR2 YYDKDF (reference sequence). The CDR3 extends over 15 amino acids. CDR3 sequence: CASSSDRGHIYEQYF. The CDR3 bases are TGTGCCAGCAGTTCCGACAGGGGGCACATCTACGAGCAGTACTTC.

This clonotype was counted many times. The rearrangement links TRBV2 to TRBJ1-1, with a tentative D call TRBD1 (6 bases). The germline V and J ends were trimmed by 3 bases and 1 base, with 9 bases remaining between them. The CDR3 covers 14 residues. Germline values: CDR1 SNHLY, CDR2 FYNNEI. Here the CDR3 reads CASSDRGANTEAFF. CDR3 DNA sequence: TGTGCCAGCAGTGATCGGGGGGCGAACACTGAAGCTTTCTTT.

The rearrangement links TRBV20-1 to TRBJ1-1; TRBD1 agrees at 9 bases. After removal of 0 bases from V and 1 base from J, the junction contained 3 bases not matched to a gene. The CDR3 runs to 15 residues. Germline V gene sequence: CDR1 DFQATT, CDR2 SNEGSKA (reference sequence). The CDR3 loop reads CSARETGGWNTEAFF. DNA of the CDR3: TGCAGTGCTAGAGAAACAGGGGGCTGGAACACTGAAGCTTTCTTT.

The CDR3 bases are TGTGCCAGCCCACAGGGGGCCGGAGGCTATGGCTACACCTTC. This gives the protein CASPQGAGGYGYTF. The J gene is TRBJ1-2, the V gene TRBV2; 9 nucleotides line up with TRBD1. The CDR3 runs to 14 residues. The junction had 8 bases not matched to a gene; V was cut back by 8 bases and J by 4 bases. Germline CDR1 SNHLY, CDR2 FYNNEI.

The rearrangement uses TRBV29-1 and TRBJ1-1; maybe TRBD1 (5 bases). V gave up 4 bases and J gave up 11 bases, with 11 bases separating them. CDR3 size: 10 residues. In germline, CDR1 is SQVTM, CDR2 ANQGSEA. CDR3 bases: TGCAGCGTTGCAGGGTCCTCGGCTTTCTTT. Its translation is CSVAGSSAFF.

The CDR3 DNA reads TGTGCCAGCAGCTCCCCCACACACCAAAGAAATTCACCCCTCCACTTT. Translating it yields CASSSPTHQRNSPLHF. This sequence joins TRBV25-1 and TRBJ1-6; D gene ambiguous. The ends were cut back, 6 bases at V and 7 bases at J, with 19 bases in the middle. Germline V gene data show CDR1 as MGHDK and CDR2 as SYGVNS. This CDR3 has 16 amino acids.

This clonotype was seen at least ten times. The rearrangement uses TRBV7-9 and TRBJ2-5; the match to TRBD2 covers 15 bases. The germline V gene encodes CDR1 SEHNR and CDR2 FQNEAQ (reference sequence). The CDR3 has 17 residues. The J segment lost 2 bases and the V segment lost 5 bases, leaving 6 bases of the junction unmatched. The CDR3 DNA reads TGTGCCAGCAGCCCTGGGACTAGCGGGAGGATACAAGAGACCCAGTACTTC. Encoded protein: CASSPGTSGRIQETQYF.

The chain joins TRBV19 to TRBJ2-5; unclear D gene. The CDR3 is 13 residues long. Germline CDR1 and CDR2: LNHDA and SQIVND (reference sequence). The V end was cut by 3 bases, the J end by 6 bases, with 11 bases between. The CDR3 DNA sequence: TGTGCCAGTAGTATCTCCCCCCGGAAGACCCAGTACTTC. As protein: CASSISPRKTQYF. Looking up the rest from reference TRBV19 and TRBJ2-5 gives the full variable domain: DGGITQSPKYLFRKEGQNVTLSCEQNLNHDAMYWYRQDPGQGLRLIYYSQIVNDFQKGDIAEGYSVSREKKESFPLTVTSAQKNPTAFYLCASSISPRKTQYFGPGTRLLVL.